These 22 T cell receptor beta chains were sequenced from one sample in a study of shared clonotypes between healthy human individuals. CD45RO-negative, CCR7-selected cells formed the naive CD8 fraction, which excluded terminally differentiated effector memory CD45RA+ cells. Assay: immunoSEQ multiplex PCR; the TCRdb copy retains only in-frame clones and omits some. The sample lists about 1,800,000 clones; about 95% were seen once. What was sequenced was naive CD8+ T cells sorted from blood. These receptor sequences come from a man aged 18 to 29 in good health.

This clone was observed a handful of times. The rearrangement links TRBV28 to TRBJ1-5; no clear D gene. V was shortened by 2 bases and J by 7 bases, with 15 bases between the two germline ends. Germline loops: CDR1 MDHEN, CDR2 SYDVKM. This CDR3 region has 15 residues. The CDR3 bases are TGTGCCAGCAGTTTAACGACGGGTGCTCACCAGCCCCAGCATTTT. Translation gives CASSLTTGAHQPQHF.

In DNA, the CDR3 is TGTGCCTGGAGTGAACCAGACAGGGAAGAGGGAGATACGCAGTATTTT. Protein sequence: CAWSEPDREEGDTQYF. The V and J genes are TRBV30 and TRBJ2-3; 7 nucleotides align to TRBD1. Germline CDR1 and CDR2: GTSNPN and SVGIG (reference sequence). CDR3 length: 16 amino acids. After removal of 1 base from V and 5 bases from J, the junction contained 12 bases not matched to a gene. Supplemented by reference TRBV30 and TRBJ2-3, the full variable domain reads SQTIHQWPATLVQPVGSPLSLECTVEGTSNPNLYWYRQAAGRGLQLLFYSVGIGQISSEVPQNLSASRPQDRQFILSSKKLLLSDSGFYLCAWSEPDREEGDTQYFGPGTRLTVL.

V usage is TRBV7-2 and J usage is TRBJ2-1; 16 nucleotides align to TRBD2. The CDR3 is made up of 17 amino acids. Germline CDR1 reads SGHTA; CDR2 reads FQGNSA. Trimming at V came to 2 bases and at J to 6 bases, leaving 4 bases not matched to a gene. The CDR3 bases are TGTGCCAGCAGCTTACCGGGACTAGCGGGGGGGCCCAATGAGCAGTTCTTC. Translation: CASSLPGLAGGPNEQFF.

J is TRBJ2-5 and V is TRBV10-2; D gene ambiguous. The CDR3 sequence is 14 residues long. CDR1 and CDR2 (germline): WSHSY, SAAADI. V was shortened by 3 bases and J by 5 bases, with 13 bases between the two germline ends. CDR3 loop: CASSDLASFETQYF. In DNA, the CDR3 is TGCGCCAGCAGTGATTTGGCTAGTTTCGAGACCCAGTACTTC.

The genes are TRBV7-9 and TRBJ2-2; D gene ambiguous. Germline V gene sequence: CDR1 SEHNR, CDR2 FQNEAQ (reference sequence). The CDR3 runs to 16 residues. V gave up 5 bases and J gave up 4 bases, with 17 bases separating them. Here the CDR3 reads CASSPPMANVTGELFF. The CDR3 DNA sequence: TGTGCCAGCAGCCCCCCCATGGCGAACGTCACCGGGGAGCTGTTTTTT.

This chain uses TRBV27 with TRBJ1-5; possibly TRBD1 for D (6 bases). V was pared by 4 bases and J by 5 bases, with 12 bases between. Per the germline V gene, CDR1 is MNHEY and CDR2 is SMNVEV (reference sequence). The CDR3 is 14 residues long. The CDR3 DNA reads as TGTGCCAGCAGTTCCCGCAGGGGTGATCAGCCCCAGCATTTT. Its translation is CASSSRRGDQPQHF.

The rearrangement uses TRBV4-1 and TRBJ1-2; D is undetermined. The CDR3 is made up of 17 amino acids. Germline CDR1 is MGHRA and CDR2 is YSYEKL. Trimming took off 3 bases at V and 3 bases at J, with 20 bases between the two ends. CDR3 in amino acids: CASSQDDGRTGDYGYTF. DNA of the CDR3: TGCGCCAGCAGCCAGGACGACGGACGGACTGGGGACTATGGCTACACCTTC.

Here the CDR3 reads CASSSTGSQETQYF. CDR3 in DNA: TGTGCCAGCAGTTCGACCGGCTCACAAGAGACCCAGTACTTC. The chain employs TRBV27 and TRBJ2-5; no definite D call. CDR3 size: 14 residues. Germline lookup yields CDR1 MNHEY and CDR2 SMNVEV (reference sequence). The V and J ends lost 4 bases and 2 bases respectively, with 11 bases between them.

The chain carries TRBV18 and TRBJ2-7; maybe TRBD2 (7 bases). Trimming removed 3 bases at V and 3 bases at J, with 12 bases between. The CDR3 is 14 amino acids. Germline lookup yields CDR1 KGHSH and CDR2 LQKENI. The CDR3 loop is CASSPGLGGYEQYF. CDR3 DNA sequence: TGTGCCAGCTCACCCGGACTAGGGGGCTACGAGCAGTACTTC. The whole variable domain, remainder taken from reference TRBV18 and TRBJ2-7, is NAGVMQNPRHLVRRRGQEARLRCSPMKGHSHVYWYRQLPEEGLKFMVYLQKENIIDESGMPKERFSAEFPKEGPSILRIQQVVRGDSAAYFCASSPGLGGYEQYFGPGTRLTVT.

Regarding this clone: Other DNA sequences in the same sample also yield this CDR3. The rearrangement uses TRBV5-6 and TRBJ2-3; no clear D. The CDR3 is 13 amino acids. Germline CDR1 SGHDT, CDR2 YYEEEE. V lost 4 bases, J lost 2 bases, and 8 bases lay in between. This CDR3 reads CASSLDLTDTQYF. CDR3 nucleotide sequence: TGTGCCAGCAGCCTAGACCTCACAGATACGCAGTATTTT.

The J gene is TRBJ2-5, the V gene TRBV2; 9 bases align to TRBD2. The germline CDR1 and CDR2 sequences are SNHLY and FYNNEI. After removal of 1 base from V and 0 bases from J, the junction contained 6 bases not matched to a gene. This CDR3 comprises 17 residues. Written as DNA, the CDR3 is TGTGCCAGCAGTGAAGGGCTAGCGGGGCTGTACCAAGAGACCCAGTACTTC. Its translation is CASSEGLAGLYQETQYF. The full variable domain, rest sourced from reference TRBV2 and TRBJ2-5, is EPEVTQTPSHQVTQMGQEVILRCVPISNHLYFYWYRQILGQKVEFLVSFYNNEISEKSEIFDDQFSVERPDGSNFTLKIRSTKLEDSAMYFCASSEGLAGLYQETQYFGPGTRLLVL.

This clone is a singleton in its sample. V and J are TRBV5-6 and TRBJ2-7; TRBD2 is a possible D gene (5 bases). V was clipped by 3 bases and J by 7 bases, with 11 bases between them. CDR3 size: 12 residues. Germline V gives CDR1 SGHDT, CDR2 YYEEEE. CDR3 loop: CASSSGIGEQYF. The CDR3 DNA follows: TGTGCCAGCAGCTCGGGGATAGGGGAGCAGTACTTC.

The chain combines TRBV7-9 with TRBJ2-5, with 7 bases identical to TRBD2. The germline V gene encodes CDR1 SEHNR and CDR2 FQNEAQ (reference sequence). The CDR3 is made up of 15 amino acids. Trimming took 1 base from V and 5 from J; bases not matched to a gene: 7. CDR3 sequence (DNA): TGTGCCAGCAGCTTAGTTGGGGAGGGCCTCGAGACCCAGTACTTC. Its translation is CASSLVGEGLETQYF.

The V call is TRBV30, the J call TRBJ2-7; 8 nucleotides agree with TRBD1. V shed 8 bases, J shed 2 bases, and the junction held 5 bases outside the gene matches. CDR1 is GTSNPN and CDR2 is SVGIG in the germline V gene (reference sequence). CDR3 length: 12 amino acids. As DNA, the CDR3 is TGTGCCGGAGACAGGGGACCCTACGAGCAGTACTTC. Translation gives CAGDRGPYEQYF.

The chain is built from TRBV4-1 and TRBJ2-1; D gene unclear. CDR1 and CDR2 (germline): MGHRA, YSYEKL. Trimming pared 1 base from V and 5 bases from J, leaving 6 bases between. This CDR3 is 13 amino acids long. The CDR3 sequence: CASSQVPNNEQFF. CDR3 coding DNA: TGCGCCAGCAGCCAAGTTCCTAACAATGAGCAGTTCTTC.

As concerns this clone: Other DNA sequences of this sample code for an identical CDR3. The chain has TRBV30 and TRBJ2-1, with D possibly being TRBD2 (6 bases). The germline V gene encodes CDR1 GTSNPN and CDR2 SVGIG (reference sequence). The CDR3 covers 14 residues. V lost 0 bases to trimming and J lost 1 base, with 7 bases between them. This chain's CDR3 is CAWSVGGSYNEQFF. As DNA, the CDR3 is TGTGCCTGGAGTGTCGGGGGTTCCTACAATGAGCAGTTCTTC.

The rearrangement links TRBV19 to TRBJ2-7; D may be TRBD1 (6 bases). The CDR3 contains 14 residues. In germline, CDR1 is LNHDA, CDR2 SQIVND (reference sequence). The germline V and J ends were trimmed by 1 base and 7 bases, with 14 bases remaining between them. CDR3 DNA sequence: TGTGCCAGTAGTATAGTAGGGGACAATGAGGAGCAGTACTTC. It encodes CASSIVGDNEEQYF.

This chain connects TRBV11-2 to TRBJ2-7, with D maybe TRBD2 (6 bases). There are 14 residues in the CDR3. Trimming removed 3 bases at V and 6 bases at J, with 15 bases between. Germline V gene sequence: CDR1 SGHAT, CDR2 FQNNGV. The chain's CDR3 is CASSFPGLGLEQYF. The DNA of the CDR3 is TGTGCCAGCAGCTTCCCGGGACTCGGGCTCGAGCAGTACTTC.

The chain recombines TRBV11-2 with TRBJ1-4, with D hard to call. V gave up 3 bases and J gave up 7 bases, with 9 bases separating them. Germline V gives CDR1 SGHAT, CDR2 FQNNGV. This CDR3 spans 13 amino acids. The CDR3 sequence: CASSFGLGEKLFF. CDR3 nucleotide sequence: TGTGCCAGCAGCTTCGGCCTTGGTGAAAAACTGTTTTTT.

The rearrangement uses TRBV9 and TRBJ2-3, with TRBD1 as a possible D gene (6 bases). V gave up 0 bases and J gave up 5 bases, with 13 bases separating them. The CDR3 sequence is 15 residues long. CDR1 is SGDLS and CDR2 is YYNGEE in the germline V gene. Written as DNA, the CDR3 is TGTGCCAGCAGCGTAGGGGGGCCCCCCGTAGATACGCAGTATTTT. It specifies CASSVGGPPVDTQYF.

The CDR3 sequence: CASSHNRPEGYYEQYF. CDR3 coding DNA: TGTGCCAGCAGCCACAACAGGCCGGAAGGCTATTACGAGCAGTACTTC. The chain combines TRBV5-8 with TRBJ2-7; a weak D match, TRBD1 (5 bases). The ends were cut back, 4 bases at V and 4 bases at J, with 21 bases in the middle. Germline V lookup: CDR1 SGHTS, CDR2 YDEGEE. The CDR3 length is 16 residues.

This chain joins TRBV7-9 and TRBJ2-3; the match to TRBD2 covers 7 bases. This CDR3 has 16 residues. The V gene end was trimmed by 5 bases and the J gene end by 2 bases; junction bases not matched to a gene: 10. Germline CDR1 is SEHNR and CDR2 is FQNEAQ (reference sequence). The CDR3 bases are TGTGCCAGCAGCCCCCCGACTAGCCCCACCACAGATACGCAGTATTTT. Amino acids: CASSPPTSPTTDTQYF.